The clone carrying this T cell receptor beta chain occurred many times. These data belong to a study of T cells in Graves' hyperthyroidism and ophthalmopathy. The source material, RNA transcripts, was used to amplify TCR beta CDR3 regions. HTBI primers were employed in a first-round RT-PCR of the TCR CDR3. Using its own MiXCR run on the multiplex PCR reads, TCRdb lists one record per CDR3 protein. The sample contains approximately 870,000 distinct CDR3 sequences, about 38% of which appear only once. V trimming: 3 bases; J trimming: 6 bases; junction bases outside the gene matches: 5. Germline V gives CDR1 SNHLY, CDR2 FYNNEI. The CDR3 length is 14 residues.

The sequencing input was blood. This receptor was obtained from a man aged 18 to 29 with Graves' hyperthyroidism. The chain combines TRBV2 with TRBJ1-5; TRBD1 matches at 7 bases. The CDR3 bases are TGTGCCAGCAGTGAGGGACAGAAGGGTCAGCCCCAGCATTTT. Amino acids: CASSEGQKGQPQHF.